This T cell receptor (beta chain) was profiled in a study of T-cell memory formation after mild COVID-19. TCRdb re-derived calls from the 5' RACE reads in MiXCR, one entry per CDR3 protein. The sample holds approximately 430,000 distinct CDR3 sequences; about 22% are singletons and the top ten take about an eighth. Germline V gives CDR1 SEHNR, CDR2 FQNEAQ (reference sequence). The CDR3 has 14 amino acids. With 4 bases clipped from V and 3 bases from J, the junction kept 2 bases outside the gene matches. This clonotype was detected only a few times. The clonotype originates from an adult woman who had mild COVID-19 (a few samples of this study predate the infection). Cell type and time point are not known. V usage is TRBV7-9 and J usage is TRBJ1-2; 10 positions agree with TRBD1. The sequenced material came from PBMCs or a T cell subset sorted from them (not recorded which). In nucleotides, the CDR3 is TGTGCCAGCAGCTGGGACAGGGGAGACTATGGCTACACCTTC. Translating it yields CASSWDRGDYGYTF.